These T cell receptor beta chains were read from a single sample in a study of blood T cell repertoires in COVID-19. The protocol was immunoSEQ multiplex PCR, while the TCRdb copy is restricted to in-frame clones and leaves out a portion. The sample shows under 200,000 clones, about 80% of them seen only once. Sequenced material: peripheral blood. The receptors here all came from a man between 65 and 85 years old with active or convalescent COVID-19. The CDR3 runs from the conserved cysteine through the conserved F or W. A D gene is named only where the DNA matches it firmly. Rows may omit the clone size; those that give it use once, few, many or a size class.

TRBV7-9	TRBJ2-1	NA	TRBD2	TGTGCCAGCAGCCCCCAGGGACTAGCGGGAGGGGGAGGGGAGCAGTTCTTC	CASSPQGLAGGGGEQFF
TRBV5-1	TRBJ1-1	NA	NA	TGCGCCAGCAACCTCGACAGATACACTGAAGCTTTCTTT	CASNLDRYTEAFF
TRBV3-1/TRBV3-2	TRBJ1-2	NA	TRBD1	TGTGCCAGCAGCCAGCAACAGGGGGTCGGCGGCTACACCTTC	CASSQQQGVGGYTF
TRBV7-2	TRBJ1-1	NA	NA	TGTGCCAGCAGCTTCCAGGGCGGGGACACTGAAGCTTTCTTT	CASSFQGGDTEAFF
TRBV5-1	TRBJ1-5	NA	TRBD1	TGCGCCAGCAGCTTGCAGGGGGGTGCGGATCAGCCCCAGCATTTT	CASSLQGGADQPQHF
TRBV27	TRBJ2-7	many	TRBD2	TGTGCCAGCAAAATAGCGGGTCGGGACGAGCAGTACTTC	CASKIAGRDEQYF
TRBV6-5	TRBJ1-1	NA	NA	TGTGCCAGTTCAGGGGACATGAACACTGAAGCTTTCTTT	CASSGDMNTEAFF
TRBV7-3	TRBJ2-1	NA	NA	TGTGCCAGCAGCTTAACTGAAGGGACTCTAAATGAGCAGTTCTTC	CASSLTEGTLNEQFF
TRBV20-1	TRBJ1-2	NA	NA	TGCAGTACCCCCCCTGAGTTGGCCTTC	CSTPPELAF
TRBV7-3	TRBJ2-1	NA	TRBD2	TGTGCCAGCAGCTCGGGACTAGGCATTGAGCAGTTCTTC	CASSSGLGIEQFF
TRBV30	TRBJ1-4	NA	NA	TGTGCCTGGAGCGCCAGGGGTCTGGTAAAACTGTTTTTT	CAWSARGLVKLFF
TRBV11-2	TRBJ2-7	NA	NA	TGTGCCAGCAGCCGCTCCCAGGGCGAGCAGTACTTC	CASSRSQGEQYF
TRBV18	TRBJ1-3	NA	TRBD1	TGTGCCAGCTCACCGACAGGGGTTGGAAACACCATATATTTT	CASSPTGVGNTIYF
TRBV5-4	TRBJ2-2	NA	NA	TGTGCCAGCAGCTTGAACAGGGTGGACGGGGAGCTGTTTTTT	CASSLNRVDGELFF
TRBV20-1	TRBJ2-7	NA	TRBD2	TGCAGTGCTAGTACTAGCGGGGCTCCCGACTACGAGCAGTACTTC	CSASTSGAPDYEQYF
TRBV6-2/TRBV6-3	TRBJ1-2	few	TRBD1	TGTGCCAGCAGTTATGCTGGACAGGGGACTGGCTACACCTTC	CASSYAGQGTGYTF
TRBV7-2	TRBJ2-5	NA	TRBD2	TGTGCCAGCAGCATCGCGGTAGCGGGGGGCTACGAGTACCAAGAGACCCAGTACTTC	CASSIAVAGGYEYQETQYF
TRBV15	TRBJ2-1	NA	TRBD2	TGTGCCACCACAGGACTAGCGGGAGATCTGTCCTACAATGAGCAGTTCTTC	CATTGLAGDLSYNEQFF
TRBV5-6	TRBJ1-2	once	TRBD1	TGTGCCAGCAGCCCCACAGGGGCGGGTGGCTACACCTTC	CASSPTGAGGYTF
TRBV18	TRBJ2-2	NA	NA	TGTGCCAGCTCACCTAGCCCTCTTATGGGGGCCAGGACCGGGGAGCTGTTTTTT	CASSPSPLMGARTGELFF
TRBV20-1	TRBJ1-1	few	NA	TGCAGTGCCACGGGGGAGCATGGAGCTTTCTTT	CSATGEHGAFF
TRBV6-1	TRBJ1-1	NA	NA	TGTGCCAGCAGTGAAGTCAGGGGGAACACTGAAGCTTTCTTT	CASSEVRGNTEAFF
TRBV18	TRBJ1-1	NA	NA	TGTGCCAGCTCACGGACAGAGAACACTGAAGCTTTCTTT	CASSRTENTEAFF